The 8 T cell receptor beta chains given below trace back to one sample, sequenced in a study of technical replicates of blood from several donors. Here immunoSEQ multiplex PCR was the method, and the copy in TCRdb shows in-frame clones only, minus some. Of some 14,000 clones detected, approximately 83% appear once; the ten largest clones hold around 13%. Sequencing input: PBMCs. Every receptor here comes from a human donor in good health.

This rearrangement joins TRBV28 to TRBJ1-2, with 8 bases identical to TRBD1. Germline V gene data show CDR1 as MDHEN and CDR2 as SYDVKM. Losses at the gene ends were 6 bases for V and 4 bases for J; bases not matched to a gene: 10. The CDR3 is 15 residues long. CDR3 DNA: TGTGCCAGCAGCTCCCCAGGGGGCGAAGTCTATGGCTACACCTTC. Encoded protein: CASSSPGGEVYGYTF.

This chain uses TRBV5-8 with TRBJ1-1, with D hard to call. The CDR3 spans 14 residues. The germline V gene has CDR1 SGHTS and CDR2 YDEGEE. V dropped 2 bases and J dropped 1 base, with 9 bases sitting between them. The CDR3 protein is CASSFEEGNTEAFF. CDR3 nucleotides: TGTGCCAGCAGCTTTGAAGAGGGGAACACTGAAGCTTTCTTT.

This clone was picked up a small number of times. The gene calls are TRBV5-6 and TRBJ2-7; 7 bases are shared with TRBD1. This CDR3 has 14 amino acids. V was clipped by 4 bases and J by 0 bases; unmatched bases: 4. CDR1 and CDR2 from the germline V gene are SGHDT and YYEEEE. This CDR3 is CASSKGQPSYEQYF. The DNA of the CDR3 is TGTGCCAGCAGCAAGGGACAGCCCTCCTACGAGCAGTACTTC.

The chain has TRBV2 and TRBJ1-4; D might be TRBD1 (5 bases). The germline CDR1 and CDR2 sequences are SNHLY and FYNNEI. The V and J ends lost 6 bases and 6 bases respectively, with 14 bases between them. The CDR3 consists of 14 residues. CDR3 sequence reads: CASRRGREDEKLFF. The CDR3 DNA is TGTGCCAGCAGGAGGGGACGGGAGGATGAAAAACTGTTTTTT.

This clone showed up just a few times. This chain uses TRBV19 with TRBJ1-4; 8 bases fit TRBD1. The CDR3 length is 15 residues. V lost 5 bases, J lost 4 bases, and 6 bases stayed unmatched. Per the germline V gene, CDR1 is LNHDA and CDR2 is SQIVND (reference sequence). As DNA, the CDR3 is TGTGCCAGTAGTCCCCGAGGACAGGGTAATGAAAAACTGTTTTTT. It translates to CASSPRGQGNEKLFF. The full variable domain, with the rest looked up from reference TRBV19 and TRBJ1-4, is DGGITQSPKYLFRKEGQNVTLSCEQNLNHDAMYWYRQDPGQGLRLIYYSQIVNDFQKGDIAEGYSVSREKKESFPLTVTSAQKNPTAFYLCASSPRGQGNEKLFFGSGTQLSVL.

V is TRBV6-6 and J is TRBJ1-5; tentative D call: TRBD1 (5 bases). V lost 5 bases to trimming and J lost 7 bases, with 18 bases between them. Germline values: CDR1 MNHNY, CDR2 SVGAGI (reference sequence). There are 15 residues in the CDR3. DNA for the CDR3: TGTGCCAGCAGTCGGGGGGACCCAGGTTCCCAGCCCCAGCATTTT. Its protein is CASSRGDPGSQPQHF.

The chain joins TRBV15 to TRBJ2-7; 10 nucleotides align to TRBD2. The CDR3 loop spans 15 amino acids. Per germline, CDR1 LNHNV and CDR2 YYDKDF (reference sequence). J gave up 5 bases and V 1 base, and 5 bases lay outside the gene matches. CDR3 DNA sequence: TGTGCCACCAGCAGAGTGGCTAGCGGGAGCCACGAGCAGTACTTC. It is translated as CATSRVASGSHEQYF.

V usage is TRBV29-1 and J usage is TRBJ2-3, with a tentative D call TRBD2 (5 bases). Trimming pared 6 bases from V and 6 bases from J, leaving 16 bases between. Germline CDR1 reads SQVTM; CDR2 reads ANQGSEA. The CDR3 sequence is 13 residues long. CDR3 residues: CSVLRDQPDTQYF. The CDR3 nucleotides read TGCAGCGTGCTCCGGGATCAGCCTGATACGCAGTATTTT.